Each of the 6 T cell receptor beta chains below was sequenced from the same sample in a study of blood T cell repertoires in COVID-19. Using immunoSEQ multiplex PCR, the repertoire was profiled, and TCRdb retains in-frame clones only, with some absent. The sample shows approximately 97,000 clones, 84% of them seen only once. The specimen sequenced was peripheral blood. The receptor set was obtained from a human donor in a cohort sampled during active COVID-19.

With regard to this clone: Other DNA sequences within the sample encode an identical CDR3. The CDR3 bases are TGTGCCAGCAGCTTAGGGCAGAACTATGGCTACACCTTC. This encodes CASSLGQNYGYTF. The chain has TRBV7-2 and TRBJ1-2, with D unclear. CDR1 is SGHTA and CDR2 is FQGNSA in the germline V gene. V dropped 1 base and J dropped 2 bases, with 5 bases sitting between them. This CDR3 has 13 residues.

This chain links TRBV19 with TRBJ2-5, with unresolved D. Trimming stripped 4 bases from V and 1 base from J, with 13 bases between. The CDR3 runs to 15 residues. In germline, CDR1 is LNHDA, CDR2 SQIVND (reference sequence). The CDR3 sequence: CASSKNSLPQETQYF. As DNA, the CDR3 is TGTGCCAGTAGTAAAAACTCGCTACCCCAAGAGACCCAGTACTTC.

Written as DNA, the CDR3 is TGCGCCAGCAGTGAGGCCCTAGCTGGTACGCAGTATTTT. Translated: CASSEALAGTQYF. This chain uses TRBV10-2 with TRBJ2-3, with TRBD2 as a possible D gene (5 bases). CDR3 size: 13 residues. V was shortened by 2 bases and J by 8 bases, with 11 bases between the two germline ends. The germline V gene has CDR1 WSHSY and CDR2 SAAADI.

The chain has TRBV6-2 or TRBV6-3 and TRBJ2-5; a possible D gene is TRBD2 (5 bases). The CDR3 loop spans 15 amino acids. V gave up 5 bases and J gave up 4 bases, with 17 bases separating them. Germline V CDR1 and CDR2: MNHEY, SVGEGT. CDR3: CASSTGLPTGETQYF. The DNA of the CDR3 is TGTGCCAGCAGTACTGGACTCCCGACGGGAGAGACCCAGTACTTC.

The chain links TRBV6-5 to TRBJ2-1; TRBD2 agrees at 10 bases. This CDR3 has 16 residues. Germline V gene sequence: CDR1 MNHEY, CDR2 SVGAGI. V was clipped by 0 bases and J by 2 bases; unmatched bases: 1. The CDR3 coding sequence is TGTGCCAGCAGTTACTCGAGCGGGGGGGCCTACAATGAGCAGTTCTTC. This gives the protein CASSYSSGGAYNEQFF.

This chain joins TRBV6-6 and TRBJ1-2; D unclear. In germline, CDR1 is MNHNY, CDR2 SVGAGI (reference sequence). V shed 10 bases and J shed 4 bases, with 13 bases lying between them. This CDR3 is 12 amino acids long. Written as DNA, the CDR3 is TGTGCCACGGGAAGCCAGGTCTATGGCTACACCTTC. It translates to CATGSQVYGYTF.